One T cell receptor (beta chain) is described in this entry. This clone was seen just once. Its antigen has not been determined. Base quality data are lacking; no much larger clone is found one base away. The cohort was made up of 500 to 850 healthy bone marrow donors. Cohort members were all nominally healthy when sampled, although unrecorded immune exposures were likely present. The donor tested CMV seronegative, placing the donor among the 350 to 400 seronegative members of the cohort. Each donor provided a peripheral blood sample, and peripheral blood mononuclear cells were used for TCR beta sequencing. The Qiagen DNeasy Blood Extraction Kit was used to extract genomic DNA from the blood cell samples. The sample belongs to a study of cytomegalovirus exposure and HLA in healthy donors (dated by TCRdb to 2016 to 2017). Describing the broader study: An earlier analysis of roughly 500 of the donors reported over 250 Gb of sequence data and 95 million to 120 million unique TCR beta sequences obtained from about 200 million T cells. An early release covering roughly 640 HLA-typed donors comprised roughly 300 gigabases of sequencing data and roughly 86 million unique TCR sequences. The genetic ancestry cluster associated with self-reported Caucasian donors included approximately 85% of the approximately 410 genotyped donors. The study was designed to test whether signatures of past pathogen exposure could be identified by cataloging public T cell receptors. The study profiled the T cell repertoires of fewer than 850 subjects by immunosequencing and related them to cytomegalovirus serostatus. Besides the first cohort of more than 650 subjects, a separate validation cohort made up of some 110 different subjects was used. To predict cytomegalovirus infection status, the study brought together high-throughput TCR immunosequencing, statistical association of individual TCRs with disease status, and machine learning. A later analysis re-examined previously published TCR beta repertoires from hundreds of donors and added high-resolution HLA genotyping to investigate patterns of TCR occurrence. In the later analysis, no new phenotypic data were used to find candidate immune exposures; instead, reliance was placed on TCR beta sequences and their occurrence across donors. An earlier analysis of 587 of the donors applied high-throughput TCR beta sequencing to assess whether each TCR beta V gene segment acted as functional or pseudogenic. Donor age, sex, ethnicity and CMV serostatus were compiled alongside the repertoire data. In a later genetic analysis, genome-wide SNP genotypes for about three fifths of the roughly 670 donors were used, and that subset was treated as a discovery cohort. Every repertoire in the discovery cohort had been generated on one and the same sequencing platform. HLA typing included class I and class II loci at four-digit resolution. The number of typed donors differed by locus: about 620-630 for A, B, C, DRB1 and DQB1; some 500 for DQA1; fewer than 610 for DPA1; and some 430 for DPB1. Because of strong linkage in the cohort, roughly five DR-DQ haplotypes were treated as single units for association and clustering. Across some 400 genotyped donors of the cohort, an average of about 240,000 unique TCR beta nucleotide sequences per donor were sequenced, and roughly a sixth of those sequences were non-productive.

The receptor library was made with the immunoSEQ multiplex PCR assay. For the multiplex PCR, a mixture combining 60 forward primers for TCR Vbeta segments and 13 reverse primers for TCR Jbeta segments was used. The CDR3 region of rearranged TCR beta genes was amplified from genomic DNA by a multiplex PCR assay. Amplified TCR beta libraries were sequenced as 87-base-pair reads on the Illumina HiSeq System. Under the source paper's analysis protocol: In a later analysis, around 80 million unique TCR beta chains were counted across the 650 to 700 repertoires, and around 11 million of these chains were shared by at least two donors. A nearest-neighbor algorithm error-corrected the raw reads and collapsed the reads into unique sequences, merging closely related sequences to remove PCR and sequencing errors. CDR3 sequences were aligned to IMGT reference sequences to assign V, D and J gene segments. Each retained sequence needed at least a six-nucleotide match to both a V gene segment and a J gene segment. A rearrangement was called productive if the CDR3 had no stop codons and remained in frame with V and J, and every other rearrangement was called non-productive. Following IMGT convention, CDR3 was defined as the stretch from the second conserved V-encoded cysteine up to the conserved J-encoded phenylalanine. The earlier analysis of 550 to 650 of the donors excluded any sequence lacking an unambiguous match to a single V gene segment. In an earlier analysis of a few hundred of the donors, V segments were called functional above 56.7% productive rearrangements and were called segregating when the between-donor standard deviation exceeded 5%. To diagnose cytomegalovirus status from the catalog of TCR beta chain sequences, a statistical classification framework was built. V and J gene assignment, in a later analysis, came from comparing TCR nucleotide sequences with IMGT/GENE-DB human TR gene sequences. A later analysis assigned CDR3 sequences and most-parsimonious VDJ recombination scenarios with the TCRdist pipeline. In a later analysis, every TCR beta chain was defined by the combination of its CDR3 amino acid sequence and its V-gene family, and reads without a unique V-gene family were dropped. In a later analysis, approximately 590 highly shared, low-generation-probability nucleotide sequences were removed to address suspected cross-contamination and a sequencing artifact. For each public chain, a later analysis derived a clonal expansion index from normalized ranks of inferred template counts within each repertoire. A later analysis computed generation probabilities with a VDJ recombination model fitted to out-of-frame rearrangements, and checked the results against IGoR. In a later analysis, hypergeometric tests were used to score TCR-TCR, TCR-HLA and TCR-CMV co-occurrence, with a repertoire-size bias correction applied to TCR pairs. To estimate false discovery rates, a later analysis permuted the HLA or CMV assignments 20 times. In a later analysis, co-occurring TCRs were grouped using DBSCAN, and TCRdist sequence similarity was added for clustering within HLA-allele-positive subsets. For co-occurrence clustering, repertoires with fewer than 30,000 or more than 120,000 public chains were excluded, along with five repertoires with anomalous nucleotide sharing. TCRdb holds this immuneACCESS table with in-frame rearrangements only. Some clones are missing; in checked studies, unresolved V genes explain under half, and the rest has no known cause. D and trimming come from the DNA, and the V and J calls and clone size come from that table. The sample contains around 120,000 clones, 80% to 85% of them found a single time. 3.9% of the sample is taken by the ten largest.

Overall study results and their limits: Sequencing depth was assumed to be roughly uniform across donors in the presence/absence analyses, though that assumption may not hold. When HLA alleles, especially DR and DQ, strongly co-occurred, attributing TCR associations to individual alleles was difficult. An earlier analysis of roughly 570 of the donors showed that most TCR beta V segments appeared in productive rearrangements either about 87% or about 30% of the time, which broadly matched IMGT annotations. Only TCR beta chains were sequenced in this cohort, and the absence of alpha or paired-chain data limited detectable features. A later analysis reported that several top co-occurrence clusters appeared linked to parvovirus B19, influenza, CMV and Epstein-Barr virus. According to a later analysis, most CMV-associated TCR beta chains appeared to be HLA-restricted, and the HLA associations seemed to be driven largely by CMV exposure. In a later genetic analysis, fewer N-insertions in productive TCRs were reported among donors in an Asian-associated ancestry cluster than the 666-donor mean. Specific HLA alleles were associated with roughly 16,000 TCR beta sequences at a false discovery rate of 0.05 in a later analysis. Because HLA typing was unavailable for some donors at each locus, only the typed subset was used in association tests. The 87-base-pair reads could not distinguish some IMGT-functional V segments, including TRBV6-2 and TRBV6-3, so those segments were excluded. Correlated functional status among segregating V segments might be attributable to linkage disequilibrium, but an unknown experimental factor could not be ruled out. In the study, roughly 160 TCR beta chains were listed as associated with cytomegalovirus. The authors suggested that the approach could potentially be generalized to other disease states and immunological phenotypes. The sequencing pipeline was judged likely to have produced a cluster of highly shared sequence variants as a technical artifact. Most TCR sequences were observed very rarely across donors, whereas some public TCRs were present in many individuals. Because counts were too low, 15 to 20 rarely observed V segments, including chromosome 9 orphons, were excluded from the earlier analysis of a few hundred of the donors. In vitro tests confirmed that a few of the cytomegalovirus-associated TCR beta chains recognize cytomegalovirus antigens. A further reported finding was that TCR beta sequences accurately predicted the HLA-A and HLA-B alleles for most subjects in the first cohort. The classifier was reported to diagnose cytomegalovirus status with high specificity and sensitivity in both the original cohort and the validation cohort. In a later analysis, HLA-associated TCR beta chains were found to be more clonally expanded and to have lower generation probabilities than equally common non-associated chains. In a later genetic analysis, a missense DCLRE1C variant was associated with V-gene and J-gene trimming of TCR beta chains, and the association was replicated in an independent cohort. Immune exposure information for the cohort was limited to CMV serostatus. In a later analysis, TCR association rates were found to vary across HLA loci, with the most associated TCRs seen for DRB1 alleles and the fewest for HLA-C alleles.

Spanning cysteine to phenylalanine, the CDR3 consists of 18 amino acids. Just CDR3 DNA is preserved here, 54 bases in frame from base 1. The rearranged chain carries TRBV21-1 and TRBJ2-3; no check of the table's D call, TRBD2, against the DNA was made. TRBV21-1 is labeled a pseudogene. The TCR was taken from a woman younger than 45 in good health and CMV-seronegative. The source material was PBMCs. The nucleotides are TGTGCCAGCAGCAAAGCGGGCGGGTTACGAGGTAACACAGATACGCAGTATTTT. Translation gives CASSKAGGLRGNTDTQYF.